These T cell receptor beta chains were read from a single sample in a study of immune evolution from preneoplasia to lung adenocarcinoma. The table came from immunoSEQ multiplex PCR; TCRdb's copy has only in-frame clones and leaves some out. The sample holds around 6,400 clones, approximately 89% seen once. Sequencing was performed on FFPE invasive lung adenocarcinoma tissue. The receptor source for this set is a person aged 45 to 69 with lung adenocarcinoma. Each CDR3 is given with its conserved first and last residue. A D gene is named only where the DNA matches it firmly. Clone size is not always given. Where it is, it says once, few, many or a class for expanded clones.

v_call	cdr3_length	d_call	clone_size	j_call	cdr3_nt	cdr3_aa
TRBV29-1	12	.	.	TRBJ1-1	TGCAGCGCGTACAGGGAGGACACTGAGGCTTTCTTT	CSAYREDTEAFF
TRBV11-2	14	TRBD1	.	TRBJ2-5	TGTGCCAGCAGCACCGGGACAGCCAAAGAGACCCAGTACTTC	CASSTGTAKETQYF
TRBV9	13	TRBD1	.	TRBJ1-1	TGTGCCAGCAGCGAGCGACCGGGACAGGGGACTTTCTTT	CASSERPGQGTFF
TRBV19	15	.	.	TRBJ1-1	TGTGCCAGTAGTACAACAAGGGTTGGTAACACTGAAGCTTTCTTT	CASSTTRVGNTEAFF
TRBV7-2	12	.	.	TRBJ2-3	TGTGCCAGCAGCCCCAGTCAGGATACGCAGTATTTT	CASSPSQDTQYF
TRBV4-2	16	.	large	TRBJ2-3	TGTGCCAGCAGCCAAGATCTGTGGGAGACTCGAGATACGCAGTATTTT	CASSQDLWETRDTQYF
TRBV23-1	14	.	.	TRBJ2-3	TGCGCCAGCAGTCTAGCGGCCCGCACAGATACGCAGTATTTT	CASSLAARTDTQYF
TRBV18	13	TRBD1	.	TRBJ1-6	TGTGCCAGCTCACCCGACAGGGAAAGGCCCCTCCACTTT	CASSPDRERPLHF
TRBV30	13	.	.	TRBJ2-5	TGTGCCTGGAGTGTACAGGGAGGGAAGATCCAGTACTTC	CAWSVQGGKIQYF
TRBV6-5	16	.	.	TRBJ1-2	TGTGCCAGCAGTTACTCAGACAGGACGACTGACTATGGCTACACCTTC	CASSYSDRTTDYGYTF
TRBV19	15	.	.	TRBJ1-5	TGTGCCAGTAGTATTAACAGGGATAGCAATCAGCCCCAGCATTTT	CASSINRDSNQPQHF
TRBV6-5	14	TRBD1	once	TRBJ1-1	TGTGCCAGCAGGCCCATACAGGGGGCGGATGAAGCTTTCTTT	CASRPIQGADEAFF
TRBV30	12	.	.	TRBJ1-4	TGTGCCGGTGGGGTTCGGCGTGAAAAACTGTTTTTT	CAGGVRREKLFF
TRBV11-2	16	TRBD1	.	TRBJ1-4	TGTGCCAGCAGCAATTGTCGGGACAGGGGTAAGGAAAAACTGTTTTTT	CASSNCRDRGKEKLFF
TRBV2	11	TRBD1	.	TRBJ1-4	TGTGCCAGCAGTGTCGAGGGACAGGGGCTTTTT	CASSVEGQGLF
TRBV7-3	14	TRBD2	.	TRBJ2-5	TGTGCCAGCAGCCCGTCCCTAGCGGAAGAGACCCAGTACTTC	CASSPSLAEETQYF
TRBV28	18	TRBD1	.	TRBJ1-2	TGTGCCAGCAGTTTGGTCCGGGACAGGACAAAACCTAACTATGGCTACACCTTC	CASSLVRDRTKPNYGYTF
TRBV6-6	16	.	.	TRBJ1-1	TGTGCCAGCACCTACGGGGGTGCTCAGATGAACACTGAAGCTTTCTTT	CASTYGGAQMNTEAFF
TRBV9	15	.	.	TRBJ2-7	TGTGCCAGCAGCCTGAACGGGAACACAAACTACGAGCAGTACTTC	CASSLNGNTNYEQYF
TRBV6-5	15	TRBD1	.	TRBJ2-1	TGTGCCTGCAAGGGCCTCGGGACAGCTAACAATGAGCAGTTCTTC	CACKGLGTANNEQFF
TRBV28	12	.	once	TRBJ1-5	TGTGCCAGCGCCCCCGCGGGACAGCCCCAGCATTTT	CASAPAGQPQHF
TRBV2	16	TRBD2	.	TRBJ2-2	TGTGCCAGCACTCCTAGACTAGCGGGAGGCGCCGGGGAGCTGTTTTTT	CASTPRLAGGAGELFF
TRBV2	15	.	.	TRBJ2-7	TGTGCCAGCAGTGAATGGCCAGGCCTCTCCTACGAGCAGTACTTC	CASSEWPGLSYEQYF
TRBV7-5	11	.	.	TRBJ1-2	TGTGCCAGCAGCCCTAGACAGGCGGACACCTTC	CASSPRQADTF
TRBV6-1	14	TRBD1	.	TRBJ2-3	TGTGCCAGCAGAGAAGGACAGGGGGCGGATACGCAGTATTTT	CASREGQGADTQYF
TRBV28	14	TRBD1	.	TRBJ2-7	TGTGCCAGCACCCGGACAGGGGGGTTCTACGAGCAGTACTTC	CASTRTGGFYEQYF
TRBV20-1	8	.	.	TRBJ1-2	TGCAGTGCTAGAGATCACACCTTC	CSARDHTF
TRBV19	16	.	.	TRBJ2-1	TGTGCCAGTAGTATCGGGGCGCCGGAGGGATACAATGAGCAGTTCTTC	CASSIGAPEGYNEQFF